The next 14 T cell receptor beta chains were all read from a single sample in a study of blood T cell repertoires in COVID-19. Sequencing was performed with immunoSEQ multiplex PCR; in TCRdb, only in-frame clones are kept and a portion is missing. In the table there are fewer than 200,000 clones, 70% to 85% of which are singletons. Sequencing used peripheral blood. The source is a man aged 55 to 70 who had recovered from COVID-19.

The chain is built from TRBV6-6 and TRBJ2-3, with 7 bases identical to TRBD2. Unmatched junction bases numbered 5, after V lost 2 bases and J lost 0 bases. The CDR3 contains 16 residues. Germline CDR1 MNHNY, CDR2 SVGAGI (reference sequence). Written as DNA, the CDR3 is TGTGCCAGCAGTTACGGGCTAGCGGCTAGCACAGATACGCAGTATTTT. It translates to CASSYGLAASTDTQYF.

The rearrangement uses TRBV11-3 and TRBJ2-1, with 9 bases that match TRBD2. Germline assignment: CDR1 SGHNT and CDR2 YENEEA. Trimming at V came to 5 bases and at J to 9 bases, leaving 11 bases not matched to a gene. The CDR3 has 15 amino acids. The CDR3 spells CASSRGTSSFGEQFF. As DNA, the CDR3 is TGTGCCAGCAGCCGCGGGACTAGCTCCTTCGGTGAGCAGTTCTTC. Filled out from reference TRBV11-3 and TRBJ2-1, the complete variable domain reads EAGVVQSPRYKIIEKKQPVAFWCNPISGHNTLYWYLQNLGQGPELLIRYENEEAVDDSQLPKDRFSAERLKGVDSTLKIQPAELGDSAVYLCASSRGTSSFGEQFFGPGTRLTVL.

J is TRBJ2-2 and V is TRBV2; TRBD2 might be the D (6 bases). This CDR3 has 13 residues. V was trimmed by 3 bases and J by 9 bases, leaving 11 bases between them. The germline gives CDR1 SNHLY, CDR2 FYNNEI. The CDR3 coding sequence is TGTGCCAGCAGTGAGGAGGGGCTCAGGGAGCTGTTTTTT. Its protein is CASSEEGLRELFF.

The gene calls are TRBV7-2 and TRBJ2-5; 11 bases fit TRBD2. The germline V gene encodes CDR1 SGHTA and CDR2 FQGNSA. This CDR3 comprises 15 residues. Unmatched junction bases numbered 8, after V lost 6 bases and J lost 5 bases. The CDR3: CASSPRSGGAETQYF. The CDR3 region has the DNA TGTGCCAGCAGTCCGCGTAGCGGGGGGGCGGAGACCCAGTACTTC.

This clone was recorded a few times. This rearrangement joins TRBV30 to TRBJ1-5, with D possibly matching TRBD1 (5 bases). The CDR3 is made up of 14 amino acids. V shed 1 base and J shed 6 bases, with 13 bases lying between them. In germline, CDR1 is GTSNPN, CDR2 SVGIG (reference sequence). The CDR3 is CAWSAHRTGQPQHF. Written as DNA, the CDR3 is TGTGCCTGGAGTGCCCACAGGACGGGTCAGCCCCAGCATTTT.

This clone has only one observation. The rearrangement uses TRBV24-1 and TRBJ1-2, with 12 bases that match TRBD1. V lost 8 bases to trimming and J lost 8 bases; unmatched junction nucleotides: 2. CDR1 and CDR2 from the germline V gene are KGHDR and SFDVKD. This CDR3 has 12 amino acids. CDR3 nucleotide sequence: TGTGCCACCACCGGGACAGGGGGCGGCTACACCTTC. It is translated as CATTGTGGGYTF.

The chain carries TRBV5-4 and TRBJ1-5; TRBD1 agrees at 9 bases. The V gene end was trimmed by 5 bases and the J gene end by 5 bases; junction bases not matched to a gene: 8. The CDR3 totals 15 residues. Germline V lookup: CDR1 SGHNT, CDR2 YYREEE (reference sequence). The CDR3 reads CASSSGTGSDQPQHF. CDR3 sequence (DNA): TGTGCCAGCAGTTCCGGGACAGGGTCTGATCAGCCCCAGCATTTT.

The chain is built from TRBV18 and TRBJ2-3; D gene unclear. The CDR3 spans 13 residues. V was shortened by 5 bases and J by 2 bases, with 8 bases between the two germline ends. Germline values: CDR1 KGHSH, CDR2 LQKENI. CDR3 loop: CASSWAATDTQYF. CDR3 bases: TGTGCCAGCTCATGGGCAGCCACAGATACGCAGTATTTT.

V gene TRBV19 combines with J gene TRBJ1-3; the D gene is possibly TRBD1 (5 bases). This CDR3 region has 16 residues. V was shortened by 6 bases and J by 0 bases, with 15 bases between the two germline ends. CDR1 is LNHDA and CDR2 is SQIVND in the germline V gene (reference sequence). The CDR3 here is CASSQGGAFSGNTIYF. The CDR3 DNA is TGTGCCAGTAGCCAGGGAGGGGCCTTCTCTGGAAACACCATATATTTT.

The genes are TRBV2 and TRBJ2-3; the match to TRBD2 covers 10 bases. The CDR3 is made up of 16 amino acids. The junction had 8 bases not matched to a gene; V was cut back by 5 bases and J by 3 bases. Germline lookup yields CDR1 SNHLY and CDR2 FYNNEI. CDR3: CASSLERGGNTDTQYF. The CDR3 nucleotides read TGTGCCAGCAGTTTAGAGCGGGGGGGCAATACAGATACGCAGTATTTT.

The chain is built from TRBV5-1 and TRBJ1-2, with 9 positions matching TRBD1. Germline V gene data show CDR1 as SGHRS and CDR2 as YFSETQ. CDR3 length equals 15 residues. V lost 4 bases, J lost 8 bases, and 12 bases stayed unmatched. For the CDR3, the DNA is TGCGCCAGCAGCGTAAAATCCGGGACAGGGAGCGGCTACACCTTC. The encoded protein is CASSVKSGTGSGYTF.

The chain uses TRBV4-2 and TRBJ2-1; weak D call: TRBD2 (5 bases). CDR3 length equals 15 residues. The germline V gene has CDR1 LGHNA and CDR2 YNFKEQ. The V gene lost 1 base and the J gene lost 1 base, with 8 bases spanning the gap. The CDR3 sequence is CASSQGGISYNEQFF. The CDR3, as DNA: TGTGCCAGCAGCCAAGGAGGGATTTCCTACAATGAGCAGTTCTTC.

The chain is built from TRBV2 and TRBJ2-3; TRBD2 is a possible D gene (6 bases). The CDR3 contains 14 residues. CDR1 and CDR2 (germline): SNHLY, FYNNEI. The germline V and J ends were trimmed by 8 bases and 0 bases, with 12 bases remaining between them. The CDR3 sequence is CASLPGLSTDTQYF. For the CDR3, the DNA is TGTGCCAGCCTTCCGGGACTGAGCACAGATACGCAGTATTTT.

The chain recombines TRBV21-1 with TRBJ2-3; TRBD1, the table's D call, lacks a check against the DNA. TRBV21-1 is deemed a pseudogene. The CDR3 covers 14 residues. The CDR3 nucleotides read TGTGGCGGGCAAGGACAGGAGATCGACGGTACGCAGTATTTT. Residues: CGGQGQEIDGTQYF.